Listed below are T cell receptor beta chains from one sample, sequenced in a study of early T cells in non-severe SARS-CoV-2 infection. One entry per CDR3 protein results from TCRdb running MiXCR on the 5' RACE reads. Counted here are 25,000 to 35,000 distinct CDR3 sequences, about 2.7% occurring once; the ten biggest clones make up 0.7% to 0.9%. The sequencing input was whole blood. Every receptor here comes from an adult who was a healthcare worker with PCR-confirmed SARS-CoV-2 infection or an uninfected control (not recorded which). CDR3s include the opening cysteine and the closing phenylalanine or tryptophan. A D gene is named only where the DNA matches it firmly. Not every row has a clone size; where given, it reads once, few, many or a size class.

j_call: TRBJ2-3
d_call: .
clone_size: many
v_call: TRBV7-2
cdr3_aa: CASSGRTGTDTQYF
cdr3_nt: TGTGCCAGCAGCGGGCGGACCGGCACAGATACGCAGTATTTT

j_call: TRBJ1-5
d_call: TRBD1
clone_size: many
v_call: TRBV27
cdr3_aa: CASSMGTGINQPQHF
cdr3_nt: TGTGCCAGCAGTATGGGGACAGGGATCAATCAGCCCCAGCATTTT

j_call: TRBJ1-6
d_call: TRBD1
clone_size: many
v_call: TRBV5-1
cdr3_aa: CASSVGQYNSPLHF
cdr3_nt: TGCGCCAGCAGCGTGGGACAGTATAATTCACCCCTCCACTTT

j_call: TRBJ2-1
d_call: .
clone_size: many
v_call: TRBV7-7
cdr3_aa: CASSYAPGVGNEQFF
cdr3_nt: TGTGCCAGCAGCTATGCCCCCGGGGTCGGGAATGAGCAGTTCTTC

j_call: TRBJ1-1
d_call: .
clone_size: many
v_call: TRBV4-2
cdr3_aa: CASSQDVVTNTEAFF
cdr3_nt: TGTGCCAGCAGCCAAGATGTCGTAACGAACACTGAAGCTTTCTTT

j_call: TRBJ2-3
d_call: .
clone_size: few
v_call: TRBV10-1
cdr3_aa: CASSLGAMADTQYF
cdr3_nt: TGCGCCAGCAGTCTAGGGGCAATGGCAGATACGCAGTATTTT

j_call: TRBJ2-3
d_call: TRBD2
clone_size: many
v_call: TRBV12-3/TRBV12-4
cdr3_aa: CASSLGLAGVGTQYF
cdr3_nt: TGTGCCAGCAGTTTAGGACTAGCGGGGGTTGGTACGCAGTATTTT

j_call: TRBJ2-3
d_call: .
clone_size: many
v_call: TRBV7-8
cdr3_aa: CASTLGGSTDTQYF
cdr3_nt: TGTGCCAGCACCCTAGGGGGGTCCACAGATACGCAGTATTTT

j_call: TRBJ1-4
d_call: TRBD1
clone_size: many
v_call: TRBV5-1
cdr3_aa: CASSLRGPGEKLFF
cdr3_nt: TGCGCCAGCAGCCTCAGGGGGCCGGGGGAAAAACTGTTTTTT

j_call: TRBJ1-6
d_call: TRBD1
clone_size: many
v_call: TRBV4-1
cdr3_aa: CASSQVQGANSPLHF
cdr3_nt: TGCGCCAGCAGCCAAGTGCAGGGGGCCAATTCACCCCTCCACTTT

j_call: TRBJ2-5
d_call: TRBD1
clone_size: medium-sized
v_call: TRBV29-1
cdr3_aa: CSVDAPGQGSQETQYF
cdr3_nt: TGCAGCGTTGACGCCCCGGGACAGGGTTCCCAAGAGACCCAGTACTTC

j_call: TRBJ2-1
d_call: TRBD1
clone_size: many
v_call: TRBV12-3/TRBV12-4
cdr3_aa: CASSLRNRGHEQFF
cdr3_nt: TGTGCCAGCAGTTTAAGAAACAGGGGCCATGAGCAGTTCTTC

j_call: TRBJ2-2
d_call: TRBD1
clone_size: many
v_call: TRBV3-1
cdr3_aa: CASTRGQGATGELFF
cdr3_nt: TGTGCCAGCACTCGGGGACAGGGGGCGACCGGGGAGCTGTTTTTT

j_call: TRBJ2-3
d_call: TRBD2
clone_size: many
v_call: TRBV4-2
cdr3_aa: CASSQAGTSGAGDTQYF
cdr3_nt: TGTGCCAGCAGCCAAGCTGGGACTAGCGGGGCCGGGGATACGCAGTATTTT

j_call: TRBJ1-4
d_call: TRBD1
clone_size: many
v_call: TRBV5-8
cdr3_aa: CASSLGSGTGTEKLFF
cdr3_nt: TGTGCCAGCAGCTTGGGGTCCGGGACAGGGACTGAAAAACTGTTTTTT

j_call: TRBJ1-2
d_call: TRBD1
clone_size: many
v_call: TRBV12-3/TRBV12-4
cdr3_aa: CASRLSGQGAPYGYTF
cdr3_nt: TGTGCCAGCAGGCTTTCTGGACAGGGTGCCCCCTATGGCTACACCTTC

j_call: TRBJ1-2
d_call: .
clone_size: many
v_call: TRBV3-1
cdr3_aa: CASSQEWTANYGYTF
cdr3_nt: TGTGCCAGCAGCCAAGAATGGACAGCTAACTATGGCTACACCTTC

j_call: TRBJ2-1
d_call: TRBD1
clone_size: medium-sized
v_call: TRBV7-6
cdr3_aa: CASSSEDVALPGGQSSYNEQFF
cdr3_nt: TGTGCCAGCAGTTCGGAGGATGTTGCCCTTCCAGGGGGCCAAAGCTCCTACAATGAGCAGTTCTTC

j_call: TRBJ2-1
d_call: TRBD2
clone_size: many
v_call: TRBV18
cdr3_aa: CASSPRTVGLAGGNEQFF
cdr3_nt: TGTGCCAGCTCACCACGGACAGTTGGACTAGCGGGGGGTAATGAGCAGTTCTTC

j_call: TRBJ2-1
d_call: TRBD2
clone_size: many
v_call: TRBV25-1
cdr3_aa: CASSEAGGRIREQFF
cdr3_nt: TGTGCCAGCAGTGAGGCGGGGGGGCGTATTAGAGAGCAGTTCTTC

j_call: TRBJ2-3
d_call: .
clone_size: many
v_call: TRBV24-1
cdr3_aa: CATNEGGTDTQYF
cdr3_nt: TGTGCCACCAACGAGGGGGGGACAGATACGCAGTATTTT

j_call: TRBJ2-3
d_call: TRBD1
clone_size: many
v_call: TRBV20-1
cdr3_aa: CSASMGQGGTDTQYF
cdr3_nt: TGCAGTGCTAGTATGGGACAGGGGGGCACAGATACGCAGTATTTT

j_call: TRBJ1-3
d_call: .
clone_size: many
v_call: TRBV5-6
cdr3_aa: CASSHTGRTASGNTIYF
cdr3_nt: TGTGCCAGCAGCCATACAGGGCGGACAGCGTCTGGAAACACCATATATTTT

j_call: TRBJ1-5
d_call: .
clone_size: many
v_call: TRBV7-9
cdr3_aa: CASSVGGSNQPQHF
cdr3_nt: TGTGCCAGCAGCGTAGGGGGTAGCAATCAGCCCCAGCATTTT

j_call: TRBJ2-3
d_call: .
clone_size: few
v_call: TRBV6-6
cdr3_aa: CASRWTVRTDTQYF
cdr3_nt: TGTGCCAGCAGGTGGACAGTTCGCACAGATACGCAGTATTTT

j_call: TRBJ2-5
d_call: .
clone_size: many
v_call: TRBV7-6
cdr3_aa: CASRWPPGTQYF
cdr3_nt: TGTGCCAGCAGGTGGCCTCCGGGGACCCAGTACTTC

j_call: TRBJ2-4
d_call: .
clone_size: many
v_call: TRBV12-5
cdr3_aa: CASGLLTNVAKNIQYF
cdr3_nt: TGTGCTAGTGGTTTGTTAACCAACGTAGCCAAAAACATTCAGTACTTC

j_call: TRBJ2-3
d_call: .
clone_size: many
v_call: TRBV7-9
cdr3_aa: CASSFTGGADTQYF
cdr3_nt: TGTGCCAGCAGTTTTACTGGTGGCGCAGATACGCAGTATTTT

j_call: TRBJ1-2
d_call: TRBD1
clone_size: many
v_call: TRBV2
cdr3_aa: CARLKSGQRNYGYTF
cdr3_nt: TGTGCCAGACTAAAATCGGGACAGAGGAACTATGGCTACACCTTC

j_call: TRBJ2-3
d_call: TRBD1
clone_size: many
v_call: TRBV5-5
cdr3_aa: CASSRGQGGDTQYF
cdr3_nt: TGTGCCAGCAGCAGAGGACAGGGAGGAGATACGCAGTATTTT

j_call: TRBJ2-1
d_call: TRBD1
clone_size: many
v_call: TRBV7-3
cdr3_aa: CASSLTGTGRAEEQFF
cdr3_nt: TGTGCCAGCAGCCTTACCGGGACAGGTCGCGCTGAGGAGCAGTTCTTC

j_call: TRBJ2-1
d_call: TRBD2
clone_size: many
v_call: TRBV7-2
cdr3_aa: CASSITGTSVSNEQFF
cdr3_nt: TGTGCCAGCAGCATAACCGGGACTAGCGTTTCCAATGAGCAGTTCTTC

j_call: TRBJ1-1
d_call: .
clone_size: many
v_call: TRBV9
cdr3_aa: CASSVEGTEAFF
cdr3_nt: TGTGCCAGCAGCGTAGAAGGCACTGAAGCTTTCTTT

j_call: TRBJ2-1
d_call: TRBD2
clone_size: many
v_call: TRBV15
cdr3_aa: CATSRRGAGGPGPSSYNEQFF
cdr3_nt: TGTGCCACCAGCAGACGAGGAGCGGGGGGGCCTGGTCCGAGCTCCTACAATGAGCAGTTCTTC

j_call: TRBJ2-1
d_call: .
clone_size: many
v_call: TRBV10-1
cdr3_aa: CASSALPASSYNEQFF
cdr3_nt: TGCGCCAGCAGTGCATTGCCAGCAAGCTCCTACAATGAGCAGTTCTTC

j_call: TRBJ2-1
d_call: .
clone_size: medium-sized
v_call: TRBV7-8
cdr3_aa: CASSLAISPEQFF
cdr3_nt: TGTGCCAGCAGCTTAGCCATTTCACCGGAGCAGTTCTTC

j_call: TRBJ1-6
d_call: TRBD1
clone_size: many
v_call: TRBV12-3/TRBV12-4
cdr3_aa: CASSFGGTGNNSPLHF
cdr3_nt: TGTGCCAGCAGTTTTGGCGGGACAGGAAATAATTCACCCCTCCACTTT

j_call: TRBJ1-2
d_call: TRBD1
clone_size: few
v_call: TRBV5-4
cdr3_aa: CASSRQGLSLVAF
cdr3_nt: TGTGCCAGCAGCAGACAGGGATTGTCCTTGGTGGCCTTC

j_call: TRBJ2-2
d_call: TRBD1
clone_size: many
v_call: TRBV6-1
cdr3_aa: CASKMGQGAGELFF
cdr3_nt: TGTGCCAGCAAGATGGGACAGGGGGCCGGGGAGCTGTTTTTT

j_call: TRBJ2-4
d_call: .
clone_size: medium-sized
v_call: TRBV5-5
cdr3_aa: CASSLWGWEYF
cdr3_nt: TGTGCCAGCAGCTTATGGGGGTGGGAGTACTTC

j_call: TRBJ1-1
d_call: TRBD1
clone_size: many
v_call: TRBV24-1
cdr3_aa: CATSDPDRVRAFF
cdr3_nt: TGTGCCACCAGTGACCCGGACAGGGTACGAGCTTTCTTT

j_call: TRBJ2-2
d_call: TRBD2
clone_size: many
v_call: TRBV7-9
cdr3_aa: CASSFIAGAPTGELFF
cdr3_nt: TGTGCCAGCAGCTTTATAGCGGGGGCACCCACCGGGGAGCTGTTTTTT

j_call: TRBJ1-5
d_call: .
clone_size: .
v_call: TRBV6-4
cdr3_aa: CASRINQPQHF
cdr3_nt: TGTGCCAGCAGGATAAATCAGCCCCAGCATTTT

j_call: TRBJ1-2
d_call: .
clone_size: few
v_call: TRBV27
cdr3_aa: CASSLFGNGNYGYTF
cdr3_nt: TGTGCCAGCAGTTTATTTGGCAATGGGAACTATGGCTACACCTTC

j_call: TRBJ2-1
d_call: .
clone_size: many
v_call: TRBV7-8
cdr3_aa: CASSLTQKDNEQFF
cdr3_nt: TGTGCCAGCAGCTTAACTCAGAAGGATAATGAGCAGTTCTTC

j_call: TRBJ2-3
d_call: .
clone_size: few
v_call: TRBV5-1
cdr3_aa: CASSMTGRADTQYF
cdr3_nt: TGCGCCAGCAGTATGACAGGTCGAGCAGATACGCAGTATTTT

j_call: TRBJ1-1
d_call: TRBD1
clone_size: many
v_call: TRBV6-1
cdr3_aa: CASISWSSGQGGDEAFF
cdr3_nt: TGTGCCAGCATCAGTTGGAGCTCAGGACAGGGGGGTGACGAAGCTTTCTTT

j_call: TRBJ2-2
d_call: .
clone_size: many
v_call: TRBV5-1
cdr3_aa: CASSLAGIKTGELFF
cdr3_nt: TGCGCCAGCAGCTTGGCCGGGATTAAAACCGGGGAGCTGTTTTTT

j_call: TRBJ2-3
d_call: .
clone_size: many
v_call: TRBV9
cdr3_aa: CASSGGAGTDTQYF
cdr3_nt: TGTGCCAGCAGCGGGGGGGCCGGCACAGATACGCAGTATTTT

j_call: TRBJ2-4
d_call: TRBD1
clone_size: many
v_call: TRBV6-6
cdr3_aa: CASSLGQGLAKNIQYF
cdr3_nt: TGTGCCAGCAGTCTGGGACAGGGGCTAGCCAAAAACATTCAGTACTTC

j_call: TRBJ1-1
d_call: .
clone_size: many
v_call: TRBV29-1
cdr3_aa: CSVVIGTEAFF
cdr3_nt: TGCAGCGTAGTCATTGGCACTGAAGCTTTCTTT

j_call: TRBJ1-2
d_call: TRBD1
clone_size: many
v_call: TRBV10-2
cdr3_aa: CASSANRGYYGYTF
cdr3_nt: TGCGCCAGCAGTGCAAACAGGGGCTACTATGGCTACACCTTC

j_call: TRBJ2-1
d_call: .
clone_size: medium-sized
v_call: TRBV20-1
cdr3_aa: CSADGTHNEQFF
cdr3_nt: TGCAGTGCTGACGGGACCCACAATGAGCAGTTCTTC

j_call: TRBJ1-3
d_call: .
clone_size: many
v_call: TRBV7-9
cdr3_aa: CASSLAMSSGNTIYF
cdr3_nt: TGTGCCAGCAGCTTAGCCATGAGCTCTGGAAACACCATATATTTT

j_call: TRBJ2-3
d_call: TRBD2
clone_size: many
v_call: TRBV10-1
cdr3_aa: CASSAGGGTLVADTQYF
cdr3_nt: TGCGCCAGCAGTGCCGGGGGAGGGACTCTAGTTGCAGATACGCAGTATTTT